This TCR beta chain was identified during a study of blood T cell repertoires in COVID-19. Seattle patients were enrolled during active infection and followed longitudinally. Trimming stripped 3 bases from V and 3 bases from J, with 11 bases between. The CDR3 contains 14 residues. The germline CDR1 and CDR2 sequences are KGHSH and LQKENI. Profiled with immunoSEQ multiplex PCR; TCRdb holds only in-frame clones, not every one. The data show about 260,000 clones, about nine tenths seen once. The sample consisted of peripheral blood. This chain connects TRBV18 to TRBJ1-2, with D perhaps TRBD1 (5 bases). The TCR comes from a woman aged 25 to 39 with COVID-19, enrolled during active disease. The DNA for the CDR3 is TGTGCCAGCTCACCCCCGGCAGGGTACTATGGCTACACCTTC. As protein: CASSPPAGYYGYTF.